The clone carrying this T cell receptor beta chain came up a few times. Its target is not known. The sample is drawn from a study of cytomegalovirus exposure and HLA in healthy donors. Study information: For the roughly 400 genotyped donors, 65% to 90% fell within the Caucasian-associated ancestry cluster.

Overall study results and limits: Earlier results showed most TCR beta V segments being productive about 90% or about 30% of the time.

The germline gives CDR1 MGHRA, CDR2 YSYEKL. The CDR3 has 14 residues. Trimming took off 0 bases at V and 7 bases at J, with 12 bases between the two ends. PCR involved 60 Vbeta and 13 Jbeta primers. Clones were read by immunoSEQ multiplex PCR, and TCRdb kept only the in-frame ones, dropping some. Of about 160,000 clones in the sample, roughly 82% were seen once. Donors were ostensibly healthy at sampling, although undocumented immune exposures were probable. Material: PBMCs. The rearrangement links TRBV4-1 to TRBJ1-2; D is ambiguous. This sequence originates from a man aged 50-60 years in good health and CMV-seropositive. CDR3 coding DNA: TGCGCCAGCAGCCAAGAGCTAGCGAGCGGTGGCTACACCTTC. Translated, it gives CASSQELASGGYTF.